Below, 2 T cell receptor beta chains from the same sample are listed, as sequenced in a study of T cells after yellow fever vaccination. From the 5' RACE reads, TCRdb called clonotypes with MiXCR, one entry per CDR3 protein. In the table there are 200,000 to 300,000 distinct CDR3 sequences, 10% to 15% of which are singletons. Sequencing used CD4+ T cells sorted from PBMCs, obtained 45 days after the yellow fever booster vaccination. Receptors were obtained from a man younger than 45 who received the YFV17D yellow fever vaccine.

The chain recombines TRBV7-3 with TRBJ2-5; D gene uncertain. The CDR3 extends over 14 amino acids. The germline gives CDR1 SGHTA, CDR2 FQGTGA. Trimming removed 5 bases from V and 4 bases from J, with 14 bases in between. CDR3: CASSQGLAAETQYF. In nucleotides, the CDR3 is TGTGCCAGCAGCCAAGGGTTGGCTGCAGAGACCCAGTACTTC. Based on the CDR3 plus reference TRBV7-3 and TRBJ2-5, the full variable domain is GAGVSQTPSNKVTEKGKYVELRCDPISGHTALYWYRQSLGQGPEFLIYFQGTGAADDSGLPNDRFFAVRPEGSVSTLKIQRTERGDSAVYLCASSQGLAAETQYFGPGTRLLVL.

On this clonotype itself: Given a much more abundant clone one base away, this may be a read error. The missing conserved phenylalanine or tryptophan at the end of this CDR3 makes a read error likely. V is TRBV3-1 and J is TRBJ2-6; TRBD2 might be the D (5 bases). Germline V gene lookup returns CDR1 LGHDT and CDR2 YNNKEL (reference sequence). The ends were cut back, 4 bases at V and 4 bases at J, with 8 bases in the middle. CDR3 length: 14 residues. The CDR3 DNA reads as TGTGCCAGCAGCCGCGGGCCGGGGGCCAACGTCCTGACTTTA. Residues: CASSRGPGANVLTL.